Shown below are 31 T cell receptor beta chains from a single sample sequenced in a study of blood T cell repertoires in COVID-19. Assay: immunoSEQ multiplex PCR; the TCRdb copy retains only in-frame clones and omits some. The table lists 250,000 to 300,000 clones, 88% of them singletons. Specimen: peripheral blood. The receptors were gathered from a woman in her 30s with COVID-19, enrolled during active disease.

The chain joins TRBV7-2 to TRBJ2-7; D unresolved. The CDR3 contains 13 residues. Germline V gene lookup returns CDR1 SGHTA and CDR2 FQGNSA. V was cut by 1 base and J by 4 bases, with 8 bases left in between. The DNA for the CDR3 is TGTGCCAGCAGCTTAGAAGTGCGTTACGAGCAGTACTTC. Translated: CASSLEVRYEQYF. The complete variable domain, with remaining parts taken from reference TRBV7-2 and TRBJ2-7, reads GAGVSQSPSNKVTEKGKDVELRCDPISGHTALYWYRQSLGQGLEFLIYFQGNSAPDKSGLPSDRFSAERTGGSVSTLTIQRTQQEDSAVYLCASSLEVRYEQYFGPGTRLTVT.

This clone was seen a single time. Other DNA sequences in the same sample also yield this CDR3. The rearrangement links TRBV6-5 to TRBJ1-2; D is perhaps TRBD1 (5 bases). With 6 bases removed from V and 0 bases from J, the gap between germline ends came to 8 bases. CDR1 and CDR2 (germline): MNHEY, SVGAGI. The CDR3 loop spans 13 amino acids. CDR3: CASSRTPNYGYTF. CDR3 coding DNA: TGTGCCAGCAGCCGGACACCTAACTATGGCTACACCTTC.

The CDR3 here is CASSLWDREFNEQYF. The DNA of the CDR3 is TGTGCCAGCAGCTTATGGGACAGGGAATTCAACGAGCAGTACTTC. The J gene is TRBJ2-7, the V gene TRBV7-9; 9 bases align to TRBD1. Germline V gene lookup returns CDR1 SEHNR and CDR2 FQNEAQ (reference sequence). The CDR3 runs to 15 residues. Trimming took 2 bases from V and 5 from J; bases not matched to a gene: 7.

The chain joins TRBV5-5 to TRBJ2-7; 8 bases fit TRBD2. V dropped 3 bases and J dropped 1; count of bases not matched to a gene: 12. The CDR3 covers 17 residues. Looked up from germline, CDR1 is SGHKS and CDR2 is YYEKEE (reference sequence). The CDR3 DNA reads as TGTGCCAGCAGCTATATCTCGTCCGGACTAGCTTCCTACGAGCAGTACTTC. It encodes CASSYISSGLASYEQYF.

Comment on this clone: Other DNA sequences in this specimen translate into the identical CDR3. J is TRBJ2-7 and V is TRBV6-5; TRBD2 agrees at 13 bases. This CDR3 spans 14 amino acids. Germline-derived CDR1 and CDR2 are MNHEY and SVGAGI. V shed 5 bases, J shed 3 bases, and the junction held 1 base outside the gene matches. The CDR3 spells CASSRTSGSYEQYF. The CDR3 DNA sequence: TGTGCCAGCAGTAGGACTAGCGGGAGCTACGAGCAGTACTTC.

The chain couples TRBV19 to TRBJ2-5; unclear D gene. Trimming took off 1 base at V and 3 bases at J, with 12 bases between the two ends. This CDR3 contains 15 residues. Germline assignment: CDR1 LNHDA and CDR2 SQIVND (reference sequence). The CDR3 coding sequence is TGTGCCAGTAGTATAGGGTCAGGTACCGAAGAGACCCAGTACTTC. This translates into CASSIGSGTEETQYF.

V is TRBV18 and J is TRBJ2-7; weak D call: TRBD2 (5 bases). Germline V gene lookup returns CDR1 KGHSH and CDR2 LQKENI. CDR3 length: 14 residues. V was clipped by 3 bases and J by 7 bases, with 16 bases between them. CDR3 sequence reads: CASSPSTSSGEQYF. For the CDR3, the DNA is TGTGCCAGCTCACCCTCTACTAGTTCTGGGGAGCAGTACTTC.

The V and J genes are TRBV6-1 and TRBJ1-5, with 11 bases aligning to TRBD1. V shed 2 bases and J 0 bases; nucleotides not matched to a gene: 9. Germline CDR1 MNHNS, CDR2 SASEGT. CDR3 length: 19 residues. The CDR3 nucleotides are TGTGCCAGCAGTGAACCCTTTGGGGACAGGGGGTATAGCAATCAGCCCCAGCATTTT. Its protein product is CASSEPFGDRGYSNQPQHF.

This chain uses TRBV4-1 with TRBJ1-1; weak D call: TRBD1 (5 bases). Germline CDR1 is MGHRA and CDR2 is YSYEKL. With 6 bases removed from V and 2 bases from J, the gap between germline ends came to 13 bases. This CDR3 spans 14 amino acids. CDR3 in DNA: TGCGCCAGCAGTCGAGACAGCGTTAACACTGAAGCTTTCTTT. The encoded protein is CASSRDSVNTEAFF.

The J gene is TRBJ2-5, the V gene TRBV28; 7 nucleotides align to TRBD1. The J segment lost 7 bases and the V segment lost 6 bases, leaving 14 bases of the junction unmatched. This CDR3 has 15 amino acids. Germline CDR1 reads MDHEN; CDR2 reads SYDVKM. The CDR3 region has the DNA TGTGCCAGCAGGGACCGGGACAGTGCCGATTGGACCCAGTACTTC. Amino acids: CASRDRDSADWTQYF.

J is TRBJ1-1 and V is TRBV4-3; maybe TRBD1 (6 bases). Trimming removed 0 bases from V and 6 bases from J, with 17 bases in between. CDR1 and CDR2 from the germline V gene are LGHNA and YSLEER. This CDR3 contains 16 residues. CDR3 sequence (DNA): TGCGCCAGCAGCCAAGATCTGACAGGCCATTGGGCTGAAGCTTTCTTT. Protein product: CASSQDLTGHWAEAFF.

V is TRBV7-9 and J is TRBJ2-7; no clear D gene. Trimming left V 1 base short and J 2 bases short, with 9 bases between. CDR1 is SEHNR, CDR2 FQNEAQ, per germline (reference sequence). CDR3 length: 14 residues. The CDR3 DNA follows: TGTGCCAGCAGCTTAGGGTCTAACCCCTACGAGCAGTACTTC. Protein product: CASSLGSNPYEQYF.

This clone has a handful of counts. Written as DNA, the CDR3 is TGTGCCAGCAGCCAGGACAGTGGAAACACCATATATTTT. The encoded protein is CASSQDSGNTIYF. The chain employs TRBV2 and TRBJ1-3; TRBD1 might be the D (6 bases). Looked up from germline, CDR1 is SNHLY and CDR2 is FYNNEI. Trimming stripped 6 bases from V and 3 bases from J, with 9 bases between. CDR3 size: 13 residues.

J is TRBJ2-4 and V is TRBV7-2, with 8 bases aligning to TRBD1. V was pared by 2 bases and J by 0 bases, with 9 bases of the junction left unmatched. CDR3 size: 18 residues. From germline, CDR1 is SGHTA and CDR2 FQGNSA. This chain's CDR3 is CASSLPPDRVGAKNIQYF. The CDR3 nucleotides are TGTGCCAGCAGCTTACCCCCGGACAGGGTAGGAGCCAAAAACATTCAGTACTTC.

V is TRBV7-9 and J is TRBJ1-1, with D maybe TRBD1 (5 bases). Between the trimmed V and J ends, which lost 5 bases and 4 bases, there was a span of 14 bases. The germline V gene encodes CDR1 SEHNR and CDR2 FQNEAQ (reference sequence). The CDR3 has 14 residues. The CDR3 DNA reads as TGTGCCAGCAGCCTGACGTCGGGGGGCACTGAAGCTTTCTTT. This translates into CASSLTSGGTEAFF. Supplemented by reference TRBV7-9 and TRBJ1-1, the full variable domain reads DTGVSQNPRHKITKRGQNVTFRCDPISEHNRLYWYRQTLGQGPEFLTYFQNEAQLEKSRLLSDRFSAERPKGSFSTLEIQRTEQGDSAMYLCASSLTSGGTEAFFGQGTRLTVV.

This chain uses TRBV10-3 with TRBJ2-3; 11 bases match TRBD2. The trim removed 2 bases at V and 4 bases at J, leaving 5 bases unmatched. The CDR3 has 16 residues. Germline CDR1 and CDR2: ENHRY and SYGVKD. The CDR3 reads CAISEQLAGDSDTQYF. The CDR3 coding sequence is TGTGCCATCAGTGAGCAACTAGCGGGAGACTCAGATACGCAGTATTTT.

This chain uses TRBV20-1 with TRBJ2-1; D is unclear. Germline V gene lookup returns CDR1 DFQATT and CDR2 SNEGSKA (reference sequence). This CDR3 is built from 13 residues. V dropped 5 bases and J dropped 2 bases, with 10 bases sitting between them. DNA of the CDR3: TGCAGTGCTGGTGGTCTAGCCTACAATGAGCAGTTCTTC. Its protein is CSAGGLAYNEQFF.

This clone was observed a handful of times. The rearrangement joins TRBV6-5 to TRBJ1-4, with TRBD1 identical over 8 bases. Losses at the gene ends were 6 bases for V and 3 bases for J; bases not matched to a gene: 6. Germline CDR1 is MNHEY and CDR2 is SVGAGI. This CDR3 is 15 amino acids long. The CDR3 bases are TGTGCCAGCAGGAAGGACAGGGTTGCTAATGAAAAACTGTTTTTT. Its protein product is CASRKDRVANEKLFF.

This clone is medium-sized (0.01 to 0.1%). J is TRBJ1-3 and V is TRBV5-1, with D maybe TRBD1 (6 bases). CDR1 is SGHRS and CDR2 is YFSETQ in the germline V gene. The CDR3 sequence is 19 residues long. V lost 4 bases and J 2 bases, leaving 25 bases between the germline ends. CDR3 amino acids: CASSLLGTQRGVAGNTIYF. The CDR3 region has the DNA TGCGCCAGCAGCCTGCTGGGGACACAAAGGGGAGTAGCTGGAAACACCATATATTTT. The variable domain in full, completed from reference TRBV5-1 and TRBJ1-3, reads KAGVTQTPRYLIKTRGQQVTLSCSPISGHRSVSWYQQTPGQGLQFLFEYFSETQRNKGNFPGRFSGRQFSNSRSEMNVSTLELGDSALYLCASSLLGTQRGVAGNTIYFGEGSWLTVV.

This rearrangement joins TRBV7-3 to TRBJ1-2; 8 bases align to TRBD1. The V gene end was trimmed by 5 bases and the J gene end by 4 bases; junction bases not matched to a gene: 9. This CDR3 spans 15 amino acids. Per germline, CDR1 SGHTA and CDR2 FQGTGA. The CDR3 sequence is CASSPYPGQGYGYTF. The CDR3 DNA reads TGTGCCAGCAGCCCCTACCCTGGACAGGGCTATGGCTACACCTTC.

The J gene is TRBJ1-3, the V gene TRBV2, with a weak D call TRBD1 (5 bases). Germline loops: CDR1 SNHLY, CDR2 FYNNEI. CDR3 length: 15 residues. The germline V and J ends were trimmed by 5 bases and 0 bases, with 11 bases remaining between them. CDR3 region: CASSTGFSSGNTIYF. CDR3 bases: TGTGCCAGCAGTACAGGCTTCAGCTCTGGAAACACCATATATTTT.

The chain joins TRBV6-1 to TRBJ2-2; D might be TRBD2 (6 bases). V lost 3 bases and J 3 bases, leaving 11 bases between the germline ends. Per germline, CDR1 MNHNS and CDR2 SASEGT. CDR3 size: 15 residues. The DNA for the CDR3 is TGTGCCAGCAGTGATGGGGTAGCGGACACCGGGGAGCTGTTTTTT. Its translation is CASSDGVADTGELFF.

This chain links TRBV28 with TRBJ2-3, with no clear D. Germline V CDR1 and CDR2: MDHEN, SYDVKM. V dropped 5 bases and J dropped 0 bases, with 12 bases sitting between them. This CDR3 is built from 15 residues. The CDR3 DNA follows: TGTGCCAGCAGTCCCAGTGGGCGCAGCACAGATACGCAGTATTTT. Its translation is CASSPSGRSTDTQYF.

The J gene is TRBJ1-2, the V gene TRBV24-1; TRBD1 might be the D (6 bases). V was shortened by 5 bases and J by 6 bases, with 12 bases between the two germline ends. CDR1 is KGHDR and CDR2 is SFDVKD in the germline V gene. The CDR3 totals 13 residues. CDR3 coding DNA: TGTGCCACCAGTGCTACAGGGTCGAATGGCTACACCTTC. Translation: CATSATGSNGYTF.

This chain joins TRBV7-8 and TRBJ1-5, with 8 bases fitting TRBD1. The CDR3 consists of 15 residues. The V gene end was trimmed by 6 bases and the J gene end by 3 bases; junction bases not matched to a gene: 7. Per germline, CDR1 SGHVS and CDR2 FQNEAQ. CDR3 in amino acids: CASRTGTGHNQPQHF. The CDR3 bases are TGTGCCAGCAGAACAGGGACAGGCCACAATCAGCCCCAGCATTTT.

The gene calls are TRBV4-2 and TRBJ2-3; TRBD2 aligns across 11 bases. The germline V gene has CDR1 LGHNA and CDR2 YNFKEQ. The CDR3 contains 20 residues. J lost 0 bases, V lost 0 bases, and 11 bases had no gene match. The CDR3 loop is CASSQDGGTSGSYSTDTQYF. For the CDR3, the DNA is TGTGCCAGCAGCCAAGATGGGGGTACTAGCGGGAGTTATAGCACAGATACGCAGTATTTT.

The gene calls are TRBV11-2 and TRBJ1-3; 7 nucleotides agree with TRBD1. CDR3 length: 15 amino acids. V shed 6 bases, J shed 0 bases, and the junction held 5 bases outside the gene matches. Germline lookup yields CDR1 SGHAT and CDR2 FQNNGV. CDR3 bases: TGTGCCAGCAGTACACAGGGGAGCTCTGGAAACACCATATATTTT. The encoded protein is CASSTQGSSGNTIYF.

The genes are TRBV11-3 and TRBJ2-1; a weak D match, TRBD2 (6 bases). V lost 0 bases and J lost 0, with 6 bases in between. The length of the CDR3 is 15 residues. Germline V gene lookup returns CDR1 SGHNT and CDR2 YENEEA. DNA of the CDR3: TGTGCCAGCAGCTTAGATAGCGGCTCCTACAATGAGCAGTTCTTC. Translating gives CASSLDSGSYNEQFF.

The rearrangement uses TRBV19 and TRBJ2-3, with 10 bases lining up with TRBD2. The CDR3 spans 13 residues. The germline V gene encodes CDR1 LNHDA and CDR2 SQIVND (reference sequence). V dropped 8 bases and J dropped 3; count of bases not matched to a gene: 2. The chain's CDR3 is CASLAGGTDTQYF. For the CDR3, the DNA is TGTGCCAGTTTAGCGGGAGGTACAGATACGCAGTATTTT.

The V call is TRBV5-4, the J call TRBJ2-1; D is unresolved. Trimming shortened V by 4 bases and J by 0 bases, and 14 bases separated the two germline ends. Germline V gives CDR1 SGHNT, CDR2 YYREEE (reference sequence). The CDR3 contains 16 residues. This CDR3 reads CASSPGGSASYNEQFF. The CDR3 DNA reads as TGTGCCAGCAGCCCCGGCGGATCTGCCTCCTACAATGAGCAGTTCTTC.

The genes are TRBV7-9 and TRBJ2-2; unclear D gene. Germline V gene data show CDR1 as SEHNR and CDR2 as FQNEAQ (reference sequence). The V and J ends lost 4 bases and 7 bases respectively, with 10 bases between them. The CDR3 spans 13 residues. The CDR3 is CASSSLVDGELFF. DNA of the CDR3: TGTGCCAGCAGCTCTCTAGTCGACGGGGAGCTGTTTTTT.